This T cell receptor (beta chain) was retrieved from a study of blood T cell repertoires in COVID-19. The overall study: Collection of acute and convalescent COVID-19 samples took place in the United States, Italy and Spain. T cells, B-cell-depleted T cells, or PBMCs supplied cDNA or gDNA.

J gave up 4 bases and V 4 bases, and 6 bases lay outside the gene matches. This CDR3 region has 14 residues. Germline V gene lookup returns CDR1 SGHDT and CDR2 YYEEEE. Profiled with immunoSEQ multiplex PCR; TCRdb holds only in-frame clones, not every one. The table records roughly 200,000 clones, about 87% of them present only once. Those enrolled, adults aged roughly 18 to 89 years, came from about two dozen US areas. The source of this sequence is a woman in her 30s who had recovered from COVID-19. V is TRBV5-6 and J is TRBJ2-3; 7 nucleotides match TRBD1. Sequenced: PBMCs or T cells enriched from blood (not recorded which). This CDR3 is CASSTTGLSDTQYF. The DNA of the CDR3 is TGTGCCAGCAGCACGACAGGGTTGTCAGATACGCAGTATTTT.